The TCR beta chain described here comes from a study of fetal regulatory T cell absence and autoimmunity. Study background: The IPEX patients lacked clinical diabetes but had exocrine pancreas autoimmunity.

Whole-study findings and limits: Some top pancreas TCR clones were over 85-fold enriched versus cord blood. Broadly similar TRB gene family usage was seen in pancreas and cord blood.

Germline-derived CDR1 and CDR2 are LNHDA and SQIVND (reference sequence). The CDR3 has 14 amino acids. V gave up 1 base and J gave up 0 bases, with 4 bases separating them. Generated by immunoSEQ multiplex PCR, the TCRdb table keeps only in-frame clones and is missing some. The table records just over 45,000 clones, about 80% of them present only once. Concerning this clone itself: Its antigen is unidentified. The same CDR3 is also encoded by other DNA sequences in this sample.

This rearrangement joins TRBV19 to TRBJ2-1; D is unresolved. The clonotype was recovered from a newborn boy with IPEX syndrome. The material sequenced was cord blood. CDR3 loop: CASSIASSYNEQFF. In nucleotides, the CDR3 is TGTGCCAGTAGTATAGCTAGCTCCTACAATGAGCAGTTCTTC.